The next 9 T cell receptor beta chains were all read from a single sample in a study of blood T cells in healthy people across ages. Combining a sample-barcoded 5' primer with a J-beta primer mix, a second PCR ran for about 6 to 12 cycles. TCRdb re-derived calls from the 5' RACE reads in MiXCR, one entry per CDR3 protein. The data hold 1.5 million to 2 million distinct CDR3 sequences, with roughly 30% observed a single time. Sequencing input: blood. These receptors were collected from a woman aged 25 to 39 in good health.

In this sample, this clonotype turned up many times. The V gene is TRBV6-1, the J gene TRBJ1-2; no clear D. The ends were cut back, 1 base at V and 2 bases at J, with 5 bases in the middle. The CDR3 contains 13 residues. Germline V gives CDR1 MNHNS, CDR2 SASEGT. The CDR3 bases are TGTGCCAGCAGTGAAGACACCAACTATGGCTACACCTTC. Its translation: CASSEDTNYGYTF.

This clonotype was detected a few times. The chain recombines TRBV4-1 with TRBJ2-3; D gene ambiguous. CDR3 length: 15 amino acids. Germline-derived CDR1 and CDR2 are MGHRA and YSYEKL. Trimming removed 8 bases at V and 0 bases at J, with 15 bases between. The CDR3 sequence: CASATAGFSTDTQYF. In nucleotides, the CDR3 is TGCGCCAGCGCTACGGCAGGCTTTAGCACAGATACGCAGTATTTT.

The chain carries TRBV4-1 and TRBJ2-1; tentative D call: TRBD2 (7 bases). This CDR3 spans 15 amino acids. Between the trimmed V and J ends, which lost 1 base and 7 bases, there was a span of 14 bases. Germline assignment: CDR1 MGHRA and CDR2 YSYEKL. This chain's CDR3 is CASSQVRGQWNEQFF. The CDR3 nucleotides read TGCGCCAGCAGCCAAGTGCGGGGGCAATGGAATGAGCAGTTCTTC.

The CDR3 nucleotides read TGTGCCAGCAGCTTAGCGGGGGCCCCGTACAGTCAAGAGACCCAGTACTTC. Its translation: CASSLAGAPYSQETQYF. This sequence joins TRBV7-8 and TRBJ2-5, with D perhaps TRBD1 (6 bases). Germline CDR1 reads SGHVS; CDR2 reads FQNEAQ. The CDR3 runs to 17 residues. Deletions cut 0 bases from V and 2 bases from J, with 16 bases between. The full variable domain, with the rest looked up from reference TRBV7-8 and TRBJ2-5, is GAGVSQSPRYKVAKRGQDVALRCDPISGHVSLFWYQQALGQGPEFLTYFQNEAQLDKSGLPSDRFFAERPEGSVSTLKIQRTQQEDSAVYLCASSLAGAPYSQETQYFGPGTRLLVL.

The CDR3 DNA follows: TGCGCCAGCAGCTTGGGTGGGGCCCGGCTGGATGAGCAGTTCTTC. Residues: CASSLGGARLDEQFF. This chain links TRBV5-1 with TRBJ2-1; weak D call: TRBD1 (5 bases). This CDR3 has 15 residues. Trimming removed 0 bases at V and 8 bases at J, with 15 bases between. Germline CDR1 and CDR2: SGHRS and YFSETQ.

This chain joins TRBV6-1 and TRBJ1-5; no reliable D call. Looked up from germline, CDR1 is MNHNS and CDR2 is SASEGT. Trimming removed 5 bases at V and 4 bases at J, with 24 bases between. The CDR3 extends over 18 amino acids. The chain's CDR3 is CASSMTGAIRYSNQPQHF. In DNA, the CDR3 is TGTGCCAGCAGTATGACGGGAGCCATCCGTTATAGTAATCAGCCCCAGCATTTT.

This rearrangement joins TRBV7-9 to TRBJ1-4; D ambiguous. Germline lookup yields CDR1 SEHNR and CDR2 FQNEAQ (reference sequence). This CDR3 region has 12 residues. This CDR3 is CTVGSEREKLFF. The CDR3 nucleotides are TGTACCGTAGGGAGTGAACGTGAAAAACTGTTTTTT.

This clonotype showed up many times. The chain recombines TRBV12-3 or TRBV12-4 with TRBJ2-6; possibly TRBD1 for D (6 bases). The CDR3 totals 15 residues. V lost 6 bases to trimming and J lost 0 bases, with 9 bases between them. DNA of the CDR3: TGTGCCAGCAGGCTCAGGGGCTCTGGGGCCAACGTCCTGACTTTC. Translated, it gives CASRLRGSGANVLTF.

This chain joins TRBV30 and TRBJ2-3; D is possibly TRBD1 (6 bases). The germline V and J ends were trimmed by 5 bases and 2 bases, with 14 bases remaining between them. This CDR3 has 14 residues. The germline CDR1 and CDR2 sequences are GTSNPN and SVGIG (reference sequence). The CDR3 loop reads CAWDRQVLTDTQYF. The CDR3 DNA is TGTGCCTGGGACCGACAGGTTCTCACAGATACGCAGTATTTT. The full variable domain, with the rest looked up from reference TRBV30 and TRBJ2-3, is SQTIHQWPATLVQPVGSPLSLECTVEGTSNPNLYWYRQAAGRGLQLLFYSVGIGQISSEVPQNLSASRPQDRQFILSSKKLLLSDSGFYLCAWDRQVLTDTQYFGPGTRLTVL.